Listed below are T cell receptor beta chains from one sample, sequenced in a study of brain metastases from non-small cell lung cancer. Using immunoSEQ multiplex PCR, the repertoire was profiled, and TCRdb retains in-frame clones only, with some absent. Of about 6,000 clones listed, roughly 80% are singletons. Sequenced: primary lung tumor tissue. The receptors shown here come from a donor aged 40 or older with non-small cell lung cancer. Both conserved end residues are trimmed from each CDR3.

CDR3aa,v_gene,len
ASSWEGGQY,TRBV6-5,9
ASSQGLAGGPSGEQF,TRBV11-3,15
ASSESRQAGAYEQY,TRBV10-2,14
ATSRGQETQY,TRBV15,10
ASRLAGPSTDTQY,TRBV5-1,13
ASSFGGATEAF,TRBV11-3,11
AISESTGGNQPQH,TRBV10-3,13
ASSLRGNSGNTIY,TRBV28,13
ASSLAGTAHSPQH,TRBV7-9,13
ASSRAYYQPQY,TRBV6-2/TRBV6-3,11
ASSNRENTEAF,TRBV10-1,11
ASSLEVRQKPMSPHEQF,TRBV11-2,17
VSSPSPGEGYT,TRBV19,11
ASSLGGQFSYEQY,TRBV5-1,13
ASSLDSFGYT,TRBV7-8,10
ASSQEVDRGSDEQF,TRBV4-2,14
ASSLAGGGASDTQY,TRBV7-3,14
ASSLSPGGDPVNYGYT,TRBV11-2,16
ASSIRQGVGELF,TRBV19,12
ASSLLRGAERDTQY,TRBV5-6,14
SVGGGRGTTDTQY,TRBV29-1,13
ASSHAGGLNTEAF,TRBV4-2,13
ASSELGSQH,TRBV2,9
ASSLGVQGDSGNTIY,TRBV7-8,15
ASRKGGAAGELF,TRBV19,12
ARRLLSGTGGEGTEAF,TRBV11-3,16
ASSRPSGANVLT,TRBV3-1/TRBV3-2,12
ASSYGQGAGRAEAF,TRBV6-5,14
ASSLGQGYSNQPQH,TRBV5-6,14
ASSQDKGGNQPQH,TRBV4-2,13
ASSQEWGVSNQPQH,TRBV4-1,14
ASSPGRHYIQY,TRBV7-9,11
ASKAGGGTGELF,TRBV19,12
ATSREGGTGVYEQY,TRBV15,14
ASRKTGGGSYGYT,TRBV6-5,13
ASSPPNDEQF,TRBV28,10
ASSYRLAGETEQY,TRBV6-2/TRBV6-3,13
AWSPADLSYNSPLH,TRBV30,14
ASSVGFNSPLH,TRBV9,11
ASSSTEYNEQF,TRBV19,11
ASRKAKGNTIY,TRBV27,11
ASSQGEQPQH,TRBV3-1/TRBV3-2,10
ASRHRGQGDTQY,TRBV5-1,12
VSSTSRVGGYNEQF,TRBV19,14
ASKAGPRRQY,TRBV6-4,10
ASSQGRGAYEQY,TRBV5-1,12
ASSSRGLAGNQPQH,TRBV27,14
ASSLPSGASSYEQY,TRBV3-1/TRBV3-2,14
ASSPGQFFGYGYT,TRBV7-2,13
ASSPRTDSYEQY,TRBV9,12
ASRGPGFRQETQY,TRBV28,13
SVEQGQGTEAF,TRBV29-1,11
ASSPGLPLGEKLF,TRBV7-9,13
ASSLGGTSLRYGYT,TRBV5-6,14
ASSSTGTYNEQF,TRBV18,12